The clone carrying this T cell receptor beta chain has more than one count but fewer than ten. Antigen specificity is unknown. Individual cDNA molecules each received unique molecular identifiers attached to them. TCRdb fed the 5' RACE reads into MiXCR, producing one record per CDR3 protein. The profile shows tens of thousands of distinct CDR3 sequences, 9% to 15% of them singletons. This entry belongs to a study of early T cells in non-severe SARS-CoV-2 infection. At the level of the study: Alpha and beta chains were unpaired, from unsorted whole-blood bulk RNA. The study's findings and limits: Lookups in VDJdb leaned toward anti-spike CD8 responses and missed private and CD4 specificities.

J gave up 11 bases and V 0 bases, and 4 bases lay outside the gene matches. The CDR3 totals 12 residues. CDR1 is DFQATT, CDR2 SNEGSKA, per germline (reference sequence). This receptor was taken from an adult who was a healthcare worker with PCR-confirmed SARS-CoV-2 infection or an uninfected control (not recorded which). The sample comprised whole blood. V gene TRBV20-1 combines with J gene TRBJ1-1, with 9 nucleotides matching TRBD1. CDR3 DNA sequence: TGCAGTGCTAGAGATACAGGGGGCGGGGCTTTCTTT. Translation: CSARDTGGGAFF.